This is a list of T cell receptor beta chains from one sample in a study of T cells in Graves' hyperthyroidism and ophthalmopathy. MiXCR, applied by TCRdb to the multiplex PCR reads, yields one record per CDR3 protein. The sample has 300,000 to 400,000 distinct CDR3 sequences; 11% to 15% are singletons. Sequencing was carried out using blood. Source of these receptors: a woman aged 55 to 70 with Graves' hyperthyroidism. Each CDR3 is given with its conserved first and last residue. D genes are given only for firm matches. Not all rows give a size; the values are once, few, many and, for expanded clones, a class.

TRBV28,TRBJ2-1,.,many,TGTGCCAGCATTGGTGAGCAGTTCTTC,CASIGEQFF
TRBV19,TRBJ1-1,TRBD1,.,TGTGCCACCTACCGGGACAGCTCCACTGAAGCTTTCTTT,CATYRDSSTEAFF
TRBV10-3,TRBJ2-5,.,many,TGTGCCATCAGTACCCGGAAGGGGGTTGGTGAGACCCAGTACTTC,CAISTRKGVGETQYF
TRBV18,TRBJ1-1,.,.,TGTGCCAGCTCACCACCATTCGGCACTGAAGCTTTCTTT,CASSPPFGTEAFF
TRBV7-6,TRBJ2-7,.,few,TGTGCCAGCAGCTCAACGGGCGTGGTCCACGAGCAGTACTTC,CASSSTGVVHEQYF
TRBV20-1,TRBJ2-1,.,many,TGCAGTCCGATCTTGCGGACCGGAGCCCTTAATGAGCAGTTCTTC,CSPILRTGALNEQFF
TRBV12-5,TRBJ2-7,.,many,TGTGCTAGTGGTTTGGACCCCTCCTGGGGGCGGAGCTCCTACGAGCAGTACTTC,CASGLDPSWGRSSYEQYF
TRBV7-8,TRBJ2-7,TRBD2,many,TGTGCCAGCAGCTTAGTTAGCGGGAGTCGCTCCTACGAGCAGTACTTC,CASSLVSGSRSYEQYF
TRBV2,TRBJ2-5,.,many,TGTGCCAGCAGTGAAGGATGGCGGGTCTACCAAGAGACCCAGTACTTC,CASSEGWRVYQETQYF
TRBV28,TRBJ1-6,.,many,TGTGCCAGCAGCCTAGGATCAGGGGTGGATAATTCACCCCTCCACTTT,CASSLGSGVDNSPLHF
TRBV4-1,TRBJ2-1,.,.,TGCGCCAGCAGCCTAAGATTCCGGGACTCCTGGGGGAATGAGCAGTTCTTC,CASSLRFRDSWGNEQFF
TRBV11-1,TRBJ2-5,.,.,TGTGCCAGCAGTGATTTATGGGGCCTGGTCCAGTACTTC,CASSDLWGLVQYF
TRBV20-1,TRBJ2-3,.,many,TGCAGTGCTAGTCCGGGCACAGATACGCAGTATTTT,CSASPGTDTQYF
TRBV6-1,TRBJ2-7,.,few,TGTGCCAGCAGTGGCATCTCCTACGAGCAGTACTTC,CASSGISYEQYF
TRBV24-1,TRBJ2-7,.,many,TGTGCCACCAGTGGGGGAGGCGAGCAGTACTTC,CATSGGGEQYF
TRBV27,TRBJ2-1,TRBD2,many,TGTGCCACTCAAGGAGCGGGAGCAAGCTCCTACAATGAGCAGTTCTTC,CATQGAGASSYNEQFF
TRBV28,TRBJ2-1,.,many,TGTGCCAGCAGTGGGGCGACTACCTACAATGAGCAGTTCTTC,CASSGATTYNEQFF
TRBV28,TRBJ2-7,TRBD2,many,TGTGCCAGCAGAACCGGGACTAGCCACTACGAGCAGTACTTC,CASRTGTSHYEQYF
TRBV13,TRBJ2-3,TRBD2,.,TGTGCCAGCAGTCCCCGGCGGGAGGGCCCCGATACGCAGTATTTT,CASSPRREGPDTQYF
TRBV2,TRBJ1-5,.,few,TGTGCCAGCAGCGCTGCGGGCGGCAATCAGCCCCAGCATTTT,CASSAAGGNQPQHF
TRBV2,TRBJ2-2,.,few,TGTGCCAGCAGTGAAGCGCTTCGGGGTGGGGAGCTGTTTTTT,CASSEALRGGELFF
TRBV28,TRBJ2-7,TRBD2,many,TGTGCCAGCAGTTCGGGACTAGCGGCTACCTACGAGCAGTACTTC,CASSSGLAATYEQYF
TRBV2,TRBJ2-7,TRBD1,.,TGTGCCAGCAGATCCGGGACAGGGGACCACGAGCAGTACTTC,CASRSGTGDHEQYF
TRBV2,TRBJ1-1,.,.,TGTGCCAGCAGTTCAAAACAGGATGCTGAAGCTTTCTTT,CASSSKQDAEAFF
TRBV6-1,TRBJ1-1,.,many,TGTGCCAGCAGGGAAGACCAGCTGGGTGGCACTGAAGCTTTCTTT,CASREDQLGGTEAFF
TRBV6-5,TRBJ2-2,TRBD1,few,TGTGCCAGCAGTTACTCCGGGACAGTGAACACCGGGGAGCTGTTTTTT,CASSYSGTVNTGELFF
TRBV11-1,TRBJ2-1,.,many,TGTGCCAGCAGCAAGGGACGGGGGTTTAACAATGAGCAGTTCTTC,CASSKGRGFNNEQFF
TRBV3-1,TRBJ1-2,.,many,TGTGCCAGCAGCCAAGGGACCGCAACTGGCTACACCTTC,CASSQGTATGYTF
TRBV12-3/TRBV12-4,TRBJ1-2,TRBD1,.,TGTGCCAGCAGCCGGGACAGGGTTGACTATGGCTACACCTTC,CASSRDRVDYGYTF
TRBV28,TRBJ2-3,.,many,TGTGCCAGCAGTTACCCCGGGGCCCTGGATACGCAGTATTTT,CASSYPGALDTQYF
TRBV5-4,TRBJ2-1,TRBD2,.,TGTGCCAGCAGCACCTACTTAGGGCGGGAGATCTACAATGAGCAGTTCTTC,CASSTYLGREIYNEQFF
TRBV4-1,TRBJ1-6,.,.,TGCGCCAGCAGCCAAGGGGTAGGGCAGGCCATAAATTCACCCCTCCACTTT,CASSQGVGQAINSPLHF
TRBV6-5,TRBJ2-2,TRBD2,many,TGTGCCAGCAGTTACTCCCCTGTAATAGCGGGAGGCGGTCGCACCGGGGAGCTGTTTTTT,CASSYSPVIAGGGRTGELFF
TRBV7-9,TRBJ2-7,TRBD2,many,TGTGCCAGCAGCCCTCCAGGACTAGCGGCATACGAGCAGTACTTC,CASSPPGLAAYEQYF
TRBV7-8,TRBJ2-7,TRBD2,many,TGTGCCAGCAGTCCCCACCAAGCGGGACCCTACGAGCAGTACTTC,CASSPHQAGPYEQYF
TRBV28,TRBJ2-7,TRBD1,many,TGTGCCAGCGCGACCGCGGGACAGGGGACCGACGAGCAGTACTTC,CASATAGQGTDEQYF
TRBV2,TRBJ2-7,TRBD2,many,TGTGCCAGCAGACTAGCGGCCTCCTACGAGCAGTACTTC,CASRLAASYEQYF